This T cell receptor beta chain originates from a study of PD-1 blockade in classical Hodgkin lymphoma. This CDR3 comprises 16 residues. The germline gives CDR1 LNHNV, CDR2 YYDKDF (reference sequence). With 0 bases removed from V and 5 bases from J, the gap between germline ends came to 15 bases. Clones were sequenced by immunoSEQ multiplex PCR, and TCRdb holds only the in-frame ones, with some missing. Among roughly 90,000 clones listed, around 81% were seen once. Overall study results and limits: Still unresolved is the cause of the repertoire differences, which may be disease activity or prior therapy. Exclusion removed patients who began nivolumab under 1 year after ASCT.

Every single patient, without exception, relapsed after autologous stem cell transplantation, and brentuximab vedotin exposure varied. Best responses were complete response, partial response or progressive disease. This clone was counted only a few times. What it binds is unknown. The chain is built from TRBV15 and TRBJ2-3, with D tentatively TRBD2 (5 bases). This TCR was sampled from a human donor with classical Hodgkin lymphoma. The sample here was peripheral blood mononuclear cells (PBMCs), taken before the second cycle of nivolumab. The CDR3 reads CATSRDLERAIDTQYF. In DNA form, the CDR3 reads TGTGCCACCAGCAGAGATCTGGAGAGGGCCATAGATACGCAGTATTTT.